The 2 T cell receptor beta chains below all came from one sample that was sequenced in a study of shared clonotypes between healthy human individuals. The repertoire was sequenced with immunoSEQ multiplex PCR; TCRdb's copy has only in-frame clones and lacks some. The repertoire holds about 500,000 clones, with over 60% as singletons. Sequencing was done on a sample of PBMCs. The receptors were sampled from a woman between 40 and 50 years old in good health. Some clones in this sample may be carry-over from other donors' samples.

In this sample, this clone turned up a few times. Distinct nucleotide sequences in the sample also encode this CDR3. The gene calls are TRBV5-1 and TRBJ1-3; D might be TRBD1 (6 bases). CDR3 length: 16 residues. Germline lookup yields CDR1 SGHRS and CDR2 YFSETQ. V lost 5 bases, J lost 2 bases, and 17 bases lay in between. In DNA, the CDR3 is TGCGCCAGCAGTCCATCTGGGGGCACAACTGGAAACACCATATATTTT. Its protein is CASSPSGGTTGNTIYF.

The chain joins TRBV15 to TRBJ2-1; 9 bases map to TRBD2. CDR1 and CDR2 from the germline V gene are LNHNV and YYDKDF (reference sequence). CDR3 length equals 16 residues. After removal of 0 bases from V and 8 bases from J, the junction contained 8 bases not matched to a gene. Here the CDR3 DNA reads TGTGCCACCAGCAGAGATCTGGCGGGAGGGGTGGATGAGCAGTTCTTC. Its translation: CATSRDLAGGVDEQFF.